Many counts were recorded for the clone carrying this T cell receptor beta chain. The data belong to a study of T-cell memory formation after mild COVID-19. In TCRdb, the 5' RACE reads were re-called with MiXCR into one record per CDR3 protein. The sample has hundreds of thousands of distinct CDR3 sequences; roughly 13% are singletons. Trimming shortened V by 7 bases and J by 5 bases, and 5 bases separated the two germline ends. Germline V gene data show CDR1 as MGHDK and CDR2 as SYGVNS. The CDR3 has 10 residues. This chain uses TRBV25-1 with TRBJ2-5; D remains ambiguous. This TCR derives from a man younger than 35 who had mild COVID-19 (a few samples of this study predate the infection). Cell type and time point are not known. The sample taken for sequencing was PBMCs or a T cell subset sorted from them (not recorded which). The CDR3 protein is CASKEETQYF. DNA for the CDR3: TGTGCCAGCAAAGAGGAGACCCAGTACTTC.